This T cell receptor (beta chain) was recovered during a study of T cells in localized non-small cell lung cancer. The study's findings and limits: Because sequencing included only one region (of the tumor), heterogeneity remains possible. The study found T cell clonality highest in uninvolved adjacent lung, above tumor. Of the top 100 tumor clones, median about 53 were in adjacent lung, 25 to 30 among its top 100. Higher blood T cell density tracked longer overall survival.

CDR3 length equals 17 residues. From germline, CDR1 is SGHVS and CDR2 FQNEAQ. The V end was cut by 0 bases, the J end by 4 bases, with 16 bases between. Details on this clone: The antigen is not known.

The assay was immunoSEQ multiplex PCR, and TCRdb's table has in-frame clones only and misses some. The data contain roughly 39,000 clones, 90% to 95% of them seen just once; the ten biggest clones take up over 9.5%. This sequence was found in a woman aged 35 to 70 with stage II lung adenocarcinoma. The rearrangement links TRBV7-8 to TRBJ2-1; maybe TRBD2 (5 bases). The sequenced sample was PBMCs, obtained before any cancer treatment. The DNA of the CDR3 is TGTGCCAGCAGCTTAGCCGGCAGCGGAGTTGGGTACAATGAGCAGTTCTTC. Protein: CASSLAGSGVGYNEQFF.